This entry lists 29 T cell receptor beta chains sequenced from one sample in a study of blood T cell repertoires in COVID-19. TCRdb keeps only in-frame clones here, not all; method: immunoSEQ multiplex PCR. The sample lists about 360,000 clones, around 83% occurring once. Sequenced input: peripheral blood. The receptors derive from a man under 40 with active or convalescent COVID-19.

This chain uses TRBV19 with TRBJ2-3; a possible D gene is TRBD1 (7 bases). Trimming shortened V by 5 bases and J by 4 bases, and 16 bases separated the two germline ends. CDR1 is LNHDA, CDR2 SQIVND, per germline (reference sequence). This CDR3 is 15 amino acids long. CDR3 protein: CASSRSEGASDTQYF. CDR3 nucleotides: TGTGCCAGTAGTCGATCGGAGGGGGCATCAGATACGCAGTATTTT.

The chain has TRBV11-3 and TRBJ2-1; the match to TRBD1 covers 7 bases. V trimming: 5 bases; J trimming: 0 bases; junction bases outside the gene matches: 4. The CDR3 loop spans 15 amino acids. Germline lookup yields CDR1 SGHNT and CDR2 YENEEA. The CDR3 DNA reads TGTGCCAGCAGCGCACACAGGGGCTCCTACAATGAGCAGTTCTTC. This translates into CASSAHRGSYNEQFF.

The chain employs TRBV3-1 (or the pseudogene TRBV3-2) and TRBJ1-4, with 7 positions matching TRBD1. V lost 6 bases to trimming and J lost 7 bases; unmatched junction nucleotides: 20. The CDR3 is made up of 18 amino acids. Per germline, CDR1 LGHDT and CDR2 YNNKEL (reference sequence). The CDR3 loop is CASRRDDRDGGHGEKLFF. In DNA, the CDR3 is TGTGCCAGCAGGAGGGATGACAGGGATGGGGGGCACGGTGAAAAACTGTTTTTT.

This clone was seen more than once but under ten times. V is TRBV5-1 and J is TRBJ1-6, with a weak D call TRBD1 (6 bases). Germline CDR1 reads SGHRS; CDR2 reads YFSETQ. The CDR3 runs 14 residues. Deletions cut 2 bases from V and 8 bases from J, with 11 bases between. This CDR3 reads CASSLTGSDSPLHF. The CDR3, as DNA: TGCGCCAGCAGCTTAACAGGGTCTGATTCACCCCTCCACTTT.

V gene TRBV7-9 combines with J gene TRBJ1-1; the D is unclear. The V gene lost 1 base and the J gene lost 7 bases, with 13 bases spanning the gap. The CDR3 extends over 14 amino acids. Per germline, CDR1 SEHNR and CDR2 FQNEAQ (reference sequence). CDR3 bases: TGTGCCAGCAGCTTAGGAGGGTTGAGTGTTGAAGCTTTCTTT. Protein: CASSLGGLSVEAFF.

The CDR3 DNA sequence: TGCGCCAGCAGCTTGTGGGGCCTAGCGGGGCCACAAGAGACCCAGTACTTC. It yields the protein CASSLWGLAGPQETQYF. The V gene is TRBV5-1, the J gene TRBJ2-5, with 9 bases aligning to TRBD2. The CDR3 runs 17 residues. With V trimmed by 1 base and J by 2 bases, 9 bases remained unmatched. Germline CDR1 reads SGHRS; CDR2 reads YFSETQ.

This clone has more than one count but fewer than ten. The V call is TRBV5-4, the J call TRBJ2-3; 15 positions match TRBD2. CDR3 length: 17 amino acids. From germline, CDR1 is SGHNT and CDR2 YYREEE (reference sequence). The trim removed 4 bases at V and 5 bases at J, leaving 8 bases unmatched. Here the CDR3 DNA reads TGTGCCAGCAGCCCCCCGGGACTAGCGGGGGGAAGAGATACGCAGTATTTT. This encodes CASSPPGLAGGRDTQYF. The complete variable domain, with remaining parts taken from reference TRBV5-4 and TRBJ2-3, reads ETGVTQSPTHLIKTRGQQVTLRCSSQSGHNTVSWYQQALGQGPQFIFQYYREEENGRGNFPPRFSGLQFPNYSSELNVNALELDDSALYLCASSPPGLAGGRDTQYFGPGTRLTVL.

This sequence joins TRBV24-1 and TRBJ2-5; TRBD2 is a possible D gene (6 bases). The CDR3 runs 14 residues. CDR1 is KGHDR and CDR2 is SFDVKD in the germline V gene. The V and J ends lost 5 bases and 5 bases respectively, with 14 bases between them. The CDR3 DNA is TGTGCCACCAGTGGCGCTAGCGAGGTGGAGACCCAGTACTTC. Encoded protein: CATSGASEVETQYF.

The gene calls are TRBV29-1 and TRBJ2-7; TRBD1 matches 8 bases. CDR1 SQVTM and CDR2 ANQGSEA come from the germline V gene. With 5 bases clipped from V and 6 bases from J, the junction kept 6 bases outside the gene matches. The CDR3 has 12 amino acids. For the CDR3, the DNA is TGCAGCGTTACCGGGACAGGACGCGAGCAGTACTTC. Protein: CSVTGTGREQYF.

The chain has TRBV27 and TRBJ2-7; TRBD2 matches 10 bases. The germline CDR1 and CDR2 sequences are MNHEY and SMNVEV (reference sequence). The CDR3 loop spans 13 amino acids. The V segment lost 7 bases and the J segment 1 base; nucleotides outside the gene matches: 1. The CDR3 region is CASNSGRSYEQYF. For the CDR3, the DNA is TGTGCCAGCAATAGCGGGAGGTCCTACGAGCAGTACTTC.

The rearrangement uses TRBV6-5 and TRBJ2-3, with D tentatively TRBD2 (5 bases). Germline CDR1 MNHEY, CDR2 SVGAGI. The CDR3 length is 13 residues. Trimming stripped 7 bases from V and 4 bases from J, with 12 bases between. In nucleotides, the CDR3 is TGTGCCAGCATGCGGGTAATGGCAGATACGCAGTATTTT. Its protein product is CASMRVMADTQYF.

The CDR3, as DNA: TGTGCCAGCAGCCAAGGGCACCAGCGGGAGTATAATGAGCAGTTCTTC. As protein: CASSQGHQREYNEQFF. This rearrangement joins TRBV4-2 to TRBJ2-1; 8 nucleotides match TRBD2. The germline gives CDR1 LGHNA, CDR2 YNFKEQ. The ends lost 1 base at V and 7 bases at J; junction bases unmatched: 9. The CDR3 length is 16 residues.

The chain employs TRBV13 and TRBJ1-2; a possible D gene is TRBD1 (5 bases). Germline-derived CDR1 and CDR2 are PRHDT and FYEKMQ (reference sequence). The V and J ends lost 5 bases and 8 bases respectively, with 12 bases between them. CDR3 length: 12 amino acids. The CDR3 here is CASSEDTGGYTF. CDR3 DNA sequence: TGTGCCAGCAGCGAGGACACTGGCGGCTACACCTTC. Variable domain in full (rest from reference TRBV13 and TRBJ1-2): AAGVIQSPRHLIKEKRETATLKCYPIPRHDTVYWYQQGPGQDPQFLISFYEKMQSDKGSIPDRFSAQQFSDYHSELNMSSLELGDSALYFCASSEDTGGYTFGSGTRLTVV.

The chain employs TRBV2 and TRBJ1-4; D possibly corresponds to TRBD1 (5 bases). Looked up from germline, CDR1 is SNHLY and CDR2 is FYNNEI. Deletions cut 11 bases from V and 3 bases from J, with 22 bases between. This CDR3 has 16 amino acids. The CDR3 spells CAVRDLTRGANEKLFF. DNA for the CDR3: TGTGCCGTACGGGACTTGACGAGGGGTGCTAATGAAAAACTGTTTTTT.

This CDR3 reads CASSLARGIPNQPQHF. The CDR3 DNA is TGTGCCAGCAGCTTAGCGCGGGGGATACCGAATCAGCCCCAGCATTTT. V usage is TRBV7-2 and J usage is TRBJ1-5; perhaps TRBD1 as D (5 bases). V lost 0 bases and J 4 bases, leaving 13 bases between the germline ends. The CDR3 extends over 16 amino acids. Germline lookup yields CDR1 SGHTA and CDR2 FQGNSA.

The V and J genes are TRBV9 and TRBJ1-1; D unresolved. The CDR3 extends over 14 amino acids. V was pared by 2 bases and J by 4 bases, with 12 bases between. The germline V gene encodes CDR1 SGDLS and CDR2 YYNGEE. This CDR3 is CASSVWEEGTEAFF. The CDR3 region has the DNA TGTGCCAGCAGCGTTTGGGAGGAGGGCACTGAAGCTTTCTTT. Full variable domain (rest looked up from reference TRBV9 and TRBJ1-1): DSGVTQTPKHLITATGQRVTLRCSPRSGDLSVYWYQQSLDQGLQFLIQYYNGEERAKGNILERFSAQQFPDLHSELNLSSLELGDSALYFCASSVWEEGTEAFFGQGTRLTVV.

The J gene is TRBJ1-2, the V gene TRBV2, with D unresolved. The CDR3 covers 11 residues. Germline V gene data show CDR1 as SNHLY and CDR2 as FYNNEI. With 5 bases removed from V and 5 bases from J, the gap between germline ends came to 6 bases. CDR3 sequence: CASSRDYGYTF. The CDR3 nucleotides read TGTGCCAGCAGTCGGGATTATGGCTACACCTTC.

The chain employs TRBV7-2 and TRBJ2-5, with 7 bases that match TRBD2. V lost 5 bases, J lost 4 bases, and 7 bases stayed unmatched. The CDR3 runs 14 residues. The germline V gene has CDR1 SGHTA and CDR2 FQGNSA. CDR3 bases: TGTGCCAGCAGCCCCCTGGGGGGGAGAGAGACCCAGTACTTC. It codes for CASSPLGGRETQYF.

This CDR3 reads CASSQASGSTDTQYF. The CDR3 DNA follows: TGTGCCAGCAGCCAAGCTTCGGGGAGCACAGATACGCAGTATTTT. The J gene is TRBJ2-3, the V gene TRBV4-2, with D perhaps matching TRBD2 (5 bases). Germline V gene data show CDR1 as LGHNA and CDR2 as YNFKEQ. Trimming stripped 1 base from V and 0 bases from J, with 8 bases between. The CDR3 sequence is 15 residues long.

The chain is built from TRBV25-1 and TRBJ1-1, with D possibly TRBD1 on 5 matching bases. Trimming left V 10 bases short and J 8 bases short, with 14 bases between. CDR1 and CDR2 (germline): MGHDK, SYGVNS. CDR3 size: 11 residues. CDR3 region: CATRGSVEAFF. CDR3 DNA: TGTGCCACGCGGGGCTCCGTGGAAGCTTTCTTT.

CDR3 amino acids: CASSQSMAGGTQYF. The CDR3 DNA follows: TGTGCCAGCAGCCAGTCTATGGCGGGAGGGACCCAGTACTTC. The chain has TRBV4-2 and TRBJ2-5; TRBD2 matches at 8 bases. The CDR3 extends over 14 amino acids. Germline CDR1 reads LGHNA; CDR2 reads YNFKEQ. J was trimmed by 7 bases and V by 3 bases; bases with no gene match: 7.

The CDR3 sequence: CASSLAGGYNEQFF. The CDR3 nucleotides are TGTGCCAGCAGCTTAGCGGGGGGGTACAATGAGCAGTTCTTC. The V call is TRBV7-3, the J call TRBJ2-1; 9 bases match TRBD2. The germline V gene has CDR1 SGHTA and CDR2 FQGTGA. The junction had 0 bases not matched to a gene; V was cut back by 2 bases and J by 4 bases. The CDR3 loop spans 14 amino acids.

This clone appeared a single time. The chain has TRBV6-5 and TRBJ2-6, with D hard to call. V was cut by 6 bases and J by 1 base, with 10 bases left in between. The CDR3 spans 15 residues. Germline V gives CDR1 MNHEY, CDR2 SVGAGI. The CDR3 loop reads CASSQTFSGANVLTF. The DNA for the CDR3 is TGTGCCAGCAGCCAGACATTTTCTGGGGCCAACGTCCTGACTTTC.

V usage is TRBV30 and J usage is TRBJ2-1; D uncertain. Germline assignment: CDR1 GTSNPN and CDR2 SVGIG (reference sequence). Trimming pared 0 bases from V and 4 bases from J, leaving 10 bases between. This CDR3 has 14 amino acids. The CDR3: CAWSVSAMYNEQFF. The CDR3 bases are TGTGCCTGGAGTGTAAGCGCTATGTACAATGAGCAGTTCTTC.

The chain employs TRBV30 and TRBJ1-2; perhaps TRBD1 as D (6 bases). CDR3 length: 11 amino acids. The V and J ends lost 2 bases and 10 bases respectively, with 11 bases between them. Germline V lookup: CDR1 GTSNPN, CDR2 SVGIG (reference sequence). The CDR3 sequence: CAWSYRVDYTF. CDR3 coding DNA: TGTGCCTGGAGTTACAGGGTTGACTACACCTTC.

The chain recombines TRBV19 with TRBJ1-1, with TRBD1 matching over 11 bases. The CDR3 is 15 amino acids. CDR1 is LNHDA and CDR2 is SQIVND in the germline V gene (reference sequence). V gave up 7 bases and J gave up 0 bases; unmatched junction bases: 4. Here the CDR3 DNA reads TGTGCCAGTATCCGGGACAGGGGGTTGAACACTGAAGCTTTCTTT. Translated: CASIRDRGLNTEAFF. The entire variable domain, with the rest obtained from reference TRBV19 and TRBJ1-1, is as follows: DGGITQSPKYLFRKEGQNVTLSCEQNLNHDAMYWYRQDPGQGLRLIYYSQIVNDFQKGDIAEGYSVSREKKESFPLTVTSAQKNPTAFYLCASIRDRGLNTEAFFGQGTRLTVV.

CDR3 sequence: CASSPGLGGTDTQYF. The CDR3 nucleotides read TGTGCCAGCAGCCCGGGACTGGGAGGCACAGATACGCAGTATTTT. V usage is TRBV7-7 and J usage is TRBJ2-3; possible D gene TRBD2, 6 bases. Germline CDR1 is SSHAT and CDR2 is FNYEAQ (reference sequence). V lost 5 bases and J lost 1, with 13 bases in between. The CDR3 sequence is 15 residues long.

The chain couples TRBV5-1 to TRBJ2-7, with 11 bases fitting TRBD1. Germline V lookup: CDR1 SGHRS, CDR2 YFSETQ. V trimming: 2 bases; J trimming: 6 bases; junction bases outside the gene matches: 7. This CDR3 comprises 15 residues. Here the CDR3 DNA reads TGCGCCAGCAGCTTATCGGGACAGGGGGAAGGCGAGCAGTACTTC. Residues: CASSLSGQGEGEQYF.

This clone was counted only a few times. V usage is TRBV4-1 and J usage is TRBJ1-6; D gene unclear. Trimming left V 0 bases short and J 8 bases short, with 14 bases between. The CDR3 runs 16 residues. Germline-derived CDR1 and CDR2 are MGHRA and YSYEKL. This CDR3 reads CASSQDGSPQHSPLHF. In DNA form, the CDR3 reads TGCGCCAGCAGCCAAGATGGCTCCCCCCAACATTCACCCCTCCACTTT.